The 23 T cell receptor beta chains presented below share a single source sample, sequenced in a study of T cell responses to AZD1222 COVID-19 vaccine. The repertoire was sequenced with immunoSEQ multiplex PCR; TCRdb's copy has only in-frame clones and lacks some. The profile shows about 140,000 clones, approximately 93% of them singletons. This material consisted of peripheral blood, taken after recovery from COVID-19. These receptors came from an adult who had recovered from COVID-19.

This chain joins TRBV7-8 and TRBJ1-6; TRBD1 aligns across 8 bases. The CDR3 spans 17 residues. Germline CDR1 and CDR2: SGHVS and FQNEAQ. The V and J ends lost 1 base and 6 bases, in that order; junction bases with no gene match: 8. CDR3 residues: CASSLVGTGARNSPLHF. CDR3 sequence (DNA): TGTGCCAGCAGCTTAGTGGGGACAGGTGCGCGTAATTCACCCCTCCACTTT.

This clone was picked up one time. The J gene is TRBJ2-5, the V gene TRBV2; D is undetermined. The CDR3 covers 10 residues. Germline assignment: CDR1 SNHLY and CDR2 FYNNEI. The V end lost 10 bases, the J end lost 5 bases, and 8 bases lay between the germline ends. The CDR3 sequence is CATMVETQYF. Written as DNA, the CDR3 is TGTGCCACCATGGTGGAGACCCAGTACTTC.

The chain carries TRBV14 and TRBJ2-5; TRBD1 agrees at 8 bases. V trimming: 0 bases; J trimming: 4 bases; junction bases outside the gene matches: 7. CDR3 size: 16 residues. CDR1 and CDR2 from the germline V gene are SGHDN and FVKESK. The CDR3 nucleotides are TGTGCCAGCAGCCAAGAATGGGCCAGGGGGCGAGAGACCCAGTACTTC. Translating gives CASSQEWARGRETQYF. Based on the CDR3 plus reference TRBV14 and TRBJ2-5, the full variable domain is EAGVTQFPSHSVIEKGQTVTLRCDPISGHDNLYWYRRVMGKEIKFLLHFVKESKQDESGMPNNRFLAERTGGTYSTLKVQPAELEDSGVYFCASSQEWARGRETQYFGPGTRLLVL.

The chain has TRBV2 and TRBJ2-5; D is possibly TRBD2 (6 bases). The CDR3 spans 12 residues. The V end lost 8 bases, the J end lost 5 bases, and 12 bases lay between the germline ends. The germline V gene encodes CDR1 SNHLY and CDR2 FYNNEI. The CDR3 DNA reads as TGTGCCAGCTTGGACCGGGGGGAGACCCAGTACTTC. It is translated as CASLDRGETQYF.

This clone was detected only once. The chain couples TRBV5-1 to TRBJ1-6; D remains unclear. Per the germline V gene, CDR1 is SGHRS and CDR2 is YFSETQ. The ends were cut back, 4 bases at V and 3 bases at J, with 11 bases in the middle. The CDR3 covers 15 residues. The CDR3 DNA reads TGCGCCAGCAGCGCGGACGCGAGCTATAATTCACCCCTCCACTTT. Its protein is CASSADASYNSPLHF.

The genes are TRBV4-1 and TRBJ2-7, with D unclear. Germline CDR1 reads MGHRA; CDR2 reads YSYEKL. The length of the CDR3 is 16 residues. The germline V and J ends were trimmed by 3 bases and 0 bases, with 15 bases remaining between them. CDR3 residues: CASSHRDGHPSYEQYF. The CDR3 nucleotides are TGCGCCAGCAGCCACCGAGACGGCCACCCCTCCTACGAGCAGTACTTC.

V gene TRBV30 combines with J gene TRBJ2-1; 11 bases agree with TRBD2. There are 15 residues in the CDR3. V trimming: 0 bases; J trimming: 4 bases; junction bases outside the gene matches: 2. Germline assignment: CDR1 GTSNPN and CDR2 SVGIG (reference sequence). The CDR3: CAWSVGLAGYNEQFF. The CDR3 DNA is TGTGCCTGGAGTGTAGGACTAGCGGGTTACAATGAGCAGTTCTTC.

The chain combines TRBV19 with TRBJ2-7; 11 nucleotides match TRBD2. Germline V lookup: CDR1 LNHDA, CDR2 SQIVND (reference sequence). The length of the CDR3 is 15 residues. The V segment lost 4 bases and the J segment 2 bases; nucleotides outside the gene matches: 4. The CDR3 DNA follows: TGTGCCAGTAGTACCTTAGCGGGAGGGCCCTACGAGCAGTACTTC. The encoded protein is CASSTLAGGPYEQYF.

The chain links TRBV5-1 to TRBJ1-3; 7 bases agree with TRBD1. With 4 bases clipped from V and 0 bases from J, the junction kept 10 bases outside the gene matches. This CDR3 spans 17 amino acids. Germline assignment: CDR1 SGHRS and CDR2 YFSETQ. CDR3 sequence reads: CASSLLQGSISGNTIYF. In DNA form, the CDR3 reads TGCGCCAGCAGCCTCCTACAGGGGTCTATCTCTGGAAACACCATATATTTT.

The chain's CDR3 is CASSNLGQRGGYTF. The CDR3 DNA reads TGTGCCAGCAGCAACCTGGGACAGAGGGGTGGCTACACCTTC. The chain combines TRBV27 with TRBJ1-2, with TRBD1 matching 7 bases. Trimming cost V 6 bases and J 7 bases; bases outside gene matches: 11. This CDR3 has 14 residues. The germline gives CDR1 MNHEY, CDR2 SMNVEV (reference sequence).

The rearrangement uses TRBV3-1 (or the pseudogene TRBV3-2) and TRBJ1-2; 8 positions match TRBD1. The V gene end was trimmed by 2 bases and the J gene end by 5 bases; junction bases not matched to a gene: 10. This CDR3 region has 16 residues. Germline V gives CDR1 LGHDT, CDR2 YNNKEL (reference sequence). DNA for the CDR3: TGTGCCAGCAGCCAAAACCACCGGGACAGGAGATATGGCTACACCTTC. It is translated as CASSQNHRDRRYGYTF.

The gene calls are TRBV28 and TRBJ1-2; a possible D gene is TRBD1 (5 bases). Trimming removed 4 bases at V and 3 bases at J, with 21 bases between. CDR1 is MDHEN and CDR2 is SYDVKM in the germline V gene. CDR3 size: 17 residues. The DNA of the CDR3 is TGTGCCAGCAGTTCCCCTGTAGCGGCAGGACATCACTATGGCTACACCTTC. Its translation: CASSSPVAAGHHYGYTF.

The CDR3 sequence: CASNRDNSPLHF. CDR3 in DNA: TGTGCCAGCAACAGGGACAATTCACCCCTCCACTTT. This sequence joins TRBV2 and TRBJ1-6, with D possibly matching TRBD1 (6 bases). The CDR3 has 12 residues. V was trimmed by 7 bases and J by 7 bases, leaving 8 bases between them. The germline V gene encodes CDR1 SNHLY and CDR2 FYNNEI.

The count of this clone is one. The V call is TRBV18, the J call TRBJ1-1; 7 nucleotides line up with TRBD1. The CDR3 extends over 17 amino acids. Germline CDR1 is KGHSH and CDR2 is LQKENI. Trimming removed 1 base from V and 0 bases from J; junction bases left unmatched: 8. The CDR3 loop reads CASSPLMTGSLNTEAFF. DNA for the CDR3: TGTGCCAGCTCACCACTAATGACAGGGTCTCTGAACACTGAAGCTTTCTTT.

V and J are TRBV6-5 and TRBJ2-7; 8 bases align to TRBD2. The V segment lost 5 bases and the J segment 3 bases; nucleotides outside the gene matches: 9. The CDR3 totals 15 residues. Germline CDR1 reads MNHEY; CDR2 reads SVGAGI. The chain's CDR3 is CASSIESGSGYEQYF. In nucleotides, the CDR3 is TGTGCCAGCAGTATCGAGAGCGGGAGTGGCTACGAGCAGTACTTC.

The chain recombines TRBV20-1 with TRBJ1-4, with D unresolved. Germline CDR1 is DFQATT and CDR2 is SNEGSKA (reference sequence). The V gene lost 3 bases and the J gene lost 7 bases, with 6 bases spanning the gap. This CDR3 is built from 11 residues. The CDR3 sequence is CSARVGEKLFF. The DNA of the CDR3 is TGCAGTGCTAGGGTGGGTGAAAAACTGTTTTTT.

This sequence joins TRBV18 and TRBJ1-6; 8 bases map to TRBD1. Germline V gene data show CDR1 as KGHSH and CDR2 as LQKENI. J gave up 10 bases and V 2 bases, and 4 bases lay outside the gene matches. The CDR3 length is 14 residues. CDR3 nucleotides: TGTGCCAGCTCACCAGCGACAGGGGACTCACCCCTCCACTTT. It specifies CASSPATGDSPLHF. Together with reference TRBV18 and TRBJ1-6, the CDR3 gives the full variable domain: NAGVMQNPRHLVRRRGQEARLRCSPMKGHSHVYWYRQLPEEGLKFMVYLQKENIIDESGMPKERFSAEFPKEGPSILRIQQVVRGDSAAYFCASSPATGDSPLHFGNGTRLTVT.

The chain carries TRBV19 and TRBJ2-2, with D perhaps matching TRBD1 (6 bases). This CDR3 is 15 amino acids long. V dropped 2 bases and J dropped 6 bases, with 13 bases sitting between them. Germline values: CDR1 LNHDA, CDR2 SQIVND (reference sequence). DNA of the CDR3: TGTGCCAGTAGTATAAGGAGACAGGTCTCCGGGGAGCTGTTTTTT. It is translated as CASSIRRQVSGELFF.

The chain links TRBV7-9 to TRBJ1-4; D is perhaps TRBD1 (6 bases). The CDR3 consists of 16 residues. The V and J ends lost 8 bases and 2 bases respectively, with 18 bases between them. CDR1 is SEHNR, CDR2 FQNEAQ, per germline (reference sequence). In nucleotides, the CDR3 is TGTGCCAGCTCTTGGCTAGGGGGTTGGACTAATGAAAAACTGTTTTTT. Translation: CASSWLGGWTNEKLFF.

This clone was recorded a few times. In nucleotides, the CDR3 is TGTGCCAGCTCACCGACTCGGACAGGGGGTACCGGGGAGCTGTTTTTT. Translated, it gives CASSPTRTGGTGELFF. The V and J genes are TRBV18 and TRBJ2-2; TRBD1 matches 10 bases. Looked up from germline, CDR1 is KGHSH and CDR2 is LQKENI. With V trimmed by 3 bases and J by 5 bases, 6 bases remained unmatched. This CDR3 is 16 amino acids long.

The chain couples TRBV14 to TRBJ2-7; TRBD2 matches at 11 bases. CDR3 length: 16 amino acids. V was clipped by 4 bases and J by 0 bases; unmatched bases: 5. Germline loops: CDR1 SGHDN, CDR2 FVKESK. The CDR3 here is CASSLRTSGYSYEQYF. The CDR3 bases are TGTGCCAGCAGCCTTAGGACTAGCGGGTACTCCTACGAGCAGTACTTC. Filled out from reference TRBV14 and TRBJ2-7, the complete variable domain reads EAGVTQFPSHSVIEKGQTVTLRCDPISGHDNLYWYRRVMGKEIKFLLHFVKESKQDESGMPNNRFLAERTGGTYSTLKVQPAELEDSGVYFCASSLRTSGYSYEQYFGPGTRLTVT.

The chain couples TRBV4-1 to TRBJ1-2; 9 bases match TRBD1. Germline V lookup: CDR1 MGHRA, CDR2 YSYEKL. This CDR3 region has 16 residues. With 4 bases clipped from V and 5 bases from J, the junction kept 11 bases outside the gene matches. The CDR3, as DNA: TGCGCCAGCAGCCTTGGACAGGGGCCGTTCGTTTATGGCTACACCTTC. The encoded protein is CASSLGQGPFVYGYTF.

The V and J genes are TRBV28 and TRBJ1-5, with 10 bases fitting TRBD1. The CDR3 runs to 14 residues. V trimming: 6 bases; J trimming: 6 bases; junction bases outside the gene matches: 5. CDR1 MDHEN and CDR2 SYDVKM come from the germline V gene. The CDR3 protein is CASSRGQGTQPQHF. The CDR3 DNA reads as TGTGCCAGCAGCCGGGGACAGGGGACTCAGCCCCAGCATTTT. The variable domain in full, completed from reference TRBV28 and TRBJ1-5, reads DVKVTQSSRYLVKRTGEKVFLECVQDMDHENMFWYRQDPGLGLRLIYFSYDVKMKEKGDIPEGYSVSREKKERFSLILESASTNQTSMYLCASSRGQGTQPQHFGDGTRLSIL.